This T cell receptor (beta chain) was sequenced in a study of blood T cell repertoires in COVID-19. Study-wide background: Acute and convalescent COVID-19 samples came from the United States, Italy and Spain.

In the original processing: Quantification of nucleated cells was approximated via reference gene primer amplification. Sequenced by immunoSEQ multiplex PCR; TCRdb stores in-frame clones only, minus some. V and J calls and clone size are copied from that table; D and trimming were computed from the DNA. This table has tens of thousands of clones, 88% appearing once. V trimming: 5 bases; J trimming: 3 bases; junction bases outside the gene matches: 9. This CDR3 is 16 amino acids long. Germline loops: CDR1 LNHDA, CDR2 SQIVND (reference sequence). The receptor was isolated from a woman of 80 years or more with acute or convalescent COVID-19. Sequencing was carried out using peripheral blood. The V gene is TRBV19, the J gene TRBJ2-3, with 9 nucleotides matching TRBD2. CDR3 residues: CASSSAGGPGTDTQYF. The CDR3 region has the DNA TGTGCCAGTAGTTCGGCGGGGGGGCCGGGTACAGATACGCAGTATTTT. The complete variable domain, with remaining parts taken from reference TRBV19 and TRBJ2-3, reads DGGITQSPKYLFRKEGQNVTLSCEQNLNHDAMYWYRQDPGQGLRLIYYSQIVNDFQKGDIAEGYSVSREKKESFPLTVTSAQKNPTAFYLCASSSAGGPGTDTQYFGPGTRLTVL.